These 24 T cell receptor beta chains were sequenced from one sample in a study of OX40 agonist ivuxolimab in advanced cancers. Sequenced by immunoSEQ multiplex PCR; TCRdb stores in-frame clones only, minus some. The profile covers 60,000 or so clones, with over 75% appearing a single time and approximately 5% taken by the ten largest. The specimen was CD4+ or CD8+ T cells sorted from blood, collected in a trial of the OX40 agonist ivuxolimab. These receptors came from an adult with an advanced solid tumor such as melanoma, head and neck, liver or kidney cancer.

The V gene is TRBV7-2, the J gene TRBJ2-5; no clear D. The CDR3 runs to 13 residues. In germline, CDR1 is SGHTA, CDR2 FQGNSA. V lost 3 bases to trimming and J lost 2 bases, with 7 bases between them. The CDR3 is CASSLAPQETQYF. CDR3 nucleotides: TGTGCCAGCAGCTTGGCTCCGCAAGAGACCCAGTACTTC.

The CDR3 sequence: CASSVGVPPNIQYF. The CDR3 DNA is TGTGCCAGCAGCGTAGGAGTGCCCCCAAACATTCAGTACTTC. The V gene is TRBV9, the J gene TRBJ2-4; no firm D call. The germline V gene has CDR1 SGDLS and CDR2 YYNGEE. The V end lost 0 bases, the J end lost 6 bases, and 10 bases lay between the germline ends. The CDR3 covers 14 residues.

The genes are TRBV7-2 and TRBJ1-6; a possible D gene is TRBD1 (5 bases). V lost 0 bases and J lost 10, with 7 bases in between. The CDR3 has 13 amino acids. The germline V gene encodes CDR1 SGHTA and CDR2 FQGNSA. In DNA, the CDR3 is TGTGCCAGCAGCTTAGCTGGGGGATCACCCCTCCACTTT. This translates into CASSLAGGSPLHF. The complete variable domain, with remaining parts taken from reference TRBV7-2 and TRBJ1-6, reads GAGVSQSPSNKVTEKGKDVELRCDPISGHTALYWYRQSLGQGLEFLIYFQGNSAPDKSGLPSDRFSAERTGGSVSTLTIQRTQQEDSAVYLCASSLAGGSPLHFGNGTRLTVT.

The genes are TRBV27 and TRBJ2-7; possible D gene TRBD2, 5 bases. The CDR3 covers 12 residues. Trimming left V 6 bases short and J 7 bases short, with 13 bases between. Germline loops: CDR1 MNHEY, CDR2 SMNVEV (reference sequence). Here the CDR3 DNA reads TGTGCCAGCAGGAGGGAGTTTGGGGAGCAGTACTTC. Translating gives CASRREFGEQYF.

The chain's CDR3 is CASSRGPTNTDTQYF. CDR3 nucleotides: TGTGCCAGCAGCCGGGGGCCAACGAACACAGATACGCAGTATTTT. The gene calls are TRBV5-5 and TRBJ2-3; TRBD1 or TRBD2 may be the D gene (6 bases each). There are 15 residues in the CDR3. Deletions cut 4 bases from V and 2 bases from J, with 14 bases between. CDR1 is SGHKS and CDR2 is YYEKEE in the germline V gene (reference sequence). The full variable domain, completed using reference TRBV5-5 and TRBJ2-3, is DAGVTQSPTHLIKTRGQQVTLRCSPISGHKSVSWYQQVLGQGPQFIFQYYEKEERGRGNFPDRFSARQFPNYSSELNVNALLLGDSALYLCASSRGPTNTDTQYFGPGTRLTVL.

The J gene is TRBJ2-1, the V gene TRBV14; perhaps TRBD2 as D (6 bases). This CDR3 region has 14 residues. The V gene's germline CDR1 is SGHDN and CDR2 FVKESK. The V end was cut by 1 base, the J end by 2 bases, with 6 bases between. This CDR3 is CASSQAGAYNEQFF. The CDR3 nucleotides are TGTGCCAGCAGCCAAGCGGGGGCCTACAATGAGCAGTTCTTC.

The chain couples TRBV6-5 to TRBJ2-7; TRBD1 agrees at 11 bases. Per the germline V gene, CDR1 is MNHEY and CDR2 is SVGAGI. V lost 6 bases to trimming and J lost 3 bases; unmatched junction nucleotides: 7. CDR3 length: 15 amino acids. CDR3 loop: CASSPDRGRNYEQYF. The DNA for the CDR3 is TGTGCCAGCAGCCCGGACAGGGGGCGCAACTACGAGCAGTACTTC.

The chain combines TRBV10-3 with TRBJ2-4; D is undetermined. Germline lookup yields CDR1 ENHRY and CDR2 SYGVKD. V lost 10 bases and J 5 bases, leaving 0 bases between the germline ends. The CDR3 length is 8 residues. The CDR3 nucleotides are TGTGCCAAAAACATTCAGTACTTC. Its protein is CAKNIQYF.

V usage is TRBV5-5 and J usage is TRBJ1-6; 9 bases line up with TRBD1. This CDR3 is built from 16 residues. CDR1 and CDR2 from the germline V gene are SGHKS and YYEKEE (reference sequence). With V trimmed by 2 bases and J by 6 bases, 6 bases remained unmatched. The CDR3, as DNA: TGTGCCAGCAGCTTCCTACAGGGGGCGCGTAATTCACCCCTCCACTTT. This gives the protein CASSFLQGARNSPLHF.

The V and J genes are TRBV2 and TRBJ1-4; a possible D gene is TRBD1 (6 bases). Trimming pared 6 bases from V and 8 bases from J, leaving 16 bases between. The CDR3 is 14 amino acids. The V gene's germline CDR1 is SNHLY and CDR2 FYNNEI. CDR3 sequence: CASRFRDIGEKLFF. The DNA for the CDR3 is TGTGCCAGCAGGTTCCGGGACATTGGGGAAAAACTGTTTTTT. The full variable domain, its missing parts supplied by reference TRBV2 and TRBJ1-4, is EPEVTQTPSHQVTQMGQEVILRCVPISNHLYFYWYRQILGQKVEFLVSFYNNEISEKSEIFDDQFSVERPDGSNFTLKIRSTKLEDSAMYFCASRFRDIGEKLFFGSGTQLSVL.

This clone was counted a few times. The chain employs TRBV5-1 and TRBJ1-4; unclear D gene. V shed 0 bases and J shed 4 bases, with 7 bases lying between them. CDR1 is SGHRS and CDR2 is YFSETQ in the germline V gene. The CDR3 covers 14 residues. CDR3 in DNA: TGCGCCAGCAGCTTGGGCCAGCGTAATGAAAAACTGTTTTTT. Translated, it gives CASSLGQRNEKLFF. The full variable domain, with the rest looked up from reference TRBV5-1 and TRBJ1-4, is KAGVTQTPRYLIKTRGQQVTLSCSPISGHRSVSWYQQTPGQGLQFLFEYFSETQRNKGNFPGRFSGRQFSNSRSEMNVSTLELGDSALYLCASSLGQRNEKLFFGSGTQLSVL.

The rearrangement uses TRBV11-2 and TRBJ2-5, with a tentative D call TRBD2 (5 bases). Trimming pared 0 bases from V and 1 base from J, leaving 9 bases between. The CDR3 consists of 15 residues. Germline V CDR1 and CDR2: SGHAT, FQNNGV. The CDR3 DNA follows: TGTGCCAGCAGCTTAGATCGCGGGCCCCAAGAGACCCAGTACTTC. This codes for CASSLDRGPQETQYF.

This clone came up once. The CDR3 spells CASSLTLTSAYEQYF. The CDR3 nucleotides read TGTGCCAGCAGCTTAACCCTTACTTCAGCCTACGAGCAGTACTTC. This chain uses TRBV7-2 with TRBJ2-7; D is undetermined. With 2 bases removed from V and 2 bases from J, the gap between germline ends came to 13 bases. The CDR3 is 15 residues long. Germline V lookup: CDR1 SGHTA, CDR2 FQGNSA.

A note on this clone: At one end, the junction sequence differs from germline, possibly due to a read error. Other DNA variants within this sample encode the same CDR3. The chain is built from TRBV18 and TRBJ2-2; D is uncertain. Germline values: CDR1 KGHSH, CDR2 LQKENI. This CDR3 is 16 amino acids long. The CDR3 DNA sequence: TGCGCCAGCTCACCCCCCGGCGTCGGGCGCACCGGGGAGCTGTTTTTT. Amino acid sequence: CASSPPGVGRTGELFF.

The J gene is TRBJ2-2, the V gene TRBV4-2, with 10 bases lining up with TRBD1. Germline CDR1 LGHNA, CDR2 YNFKEQ. Trimming cost V 7 bases and J 9 bases; bases outside gene matches: 14. This CDR3 comprises 16 residues. The CDR3 region is CASTTGDRGIYRELFF. Here the CDR3 DNA reads TGTGCCAGCACCACGGGGGACAGGGGAATTTACAGGGAGCTGTTTTTT.

The gene calls are TRBV4-1 and TRBJ2-4; D might be TRBD1 or TRBD2, each matching 6 bases. V lost 4 bases, J lost 6 bases, and 13 bases lay in between. Germline CDR1 MGHRA, CDR2 YSYEKL. The CDR3 is 14 amino acids. The CDR3 protein is CASSRDWGPNIQYF. The CDR3 nucleotides read TGCGCCAGCAGCCGGGACTGGGGGCCAAACATTCAGTACTTC.

This chain connects TRBV5-4 to TRBJ2-1; no reliable D call. The CDR3 runs to 15 residues. V dropped 0 bases and J dropped 0 bases, with 7 bases sitting between them. Looked up from germline, CDR1 is SGHNT and CDR2 is YYREEE (reference sequence). The CDR3 region has the DNA TGTGCCAGCAGCTTGGAGTTGAGCTCCTACAATGAGCAGTTCTTC. This codes for CASSLELSSYNEQFF.

This chain connects TRBV7-9 to TRBJ2-1; D might be TRBD1 or TRBD2, each matching 5 bases. The germline V gene has CDR1 SEHNR and CDR2 FQNEAQ (reference sequence). This CDR3 comprises 19 residues. V lost 2 bases and J lost 0, with 20 bases in between. The CDR3 DNA follows: TGTGCCAGCAGCTTATCAAAAAATGTATGGGACCGCTCCTACAATGAGCAGTTCTTC. It specifies CASSLSKNVWDRSYNEQFF.

V is TRBV28 and J is TRBJ2-5; possible D gene TRBD1, 5 bases. The CDR3 sequence is 13 residues long. The germline V gene has CDR1 MDHEN and CDR2 SYDVKM. The germline V and J ends were trimmed by 7 bases and 3 bases, with 12 bases remaining between them. The CDR3 spells CASIHGAEETQYF. CDR3 DNA sequence: TGTGCCAGCATTCATGGGGCTGAAGAGACCCAGTACTTC.

This sequence joins TRBV27 and TRBJ1-4; D is unclear. This CDR3 has 13 amino acids. The germline V gene has CDR1 MNHEY and CDR2 SMNVEV (reference sequence). V lost 3 bases, J lost 10 bases, and 12 bases lay in between. The CDR3 loop reads CASSFEGTRKLFF. The CDR3 region has the DNA TGTGCCAGCAGTTTTGAAGGAACGAGAAAACTGTTTTTT.

V usage is TRBV10-3 and J usage is TRBJ2-7, with TRBD1 matching 9 bases. In germline, CDR1 is ENHRY, CDR2 SYGVKD. CDR3 size: 15 residues. Unmatched junction bases numbered 7, after V lost 5 bases and J lost 2 bases. The CDR3 protein is CAISPQGASTYEQYF. CDR3 bases: TGTGCCATCAGTCCACAGGGGGCCTCCACCTACGAGCAGTACTTC.

The V gene is TRBV4-1, the J gene TRBJ2-7; 7 positions match TRBD1. This CDR3 comprises 14 residues. V shed 0 bases, J shed 6 bases, and the junction held 5 bases outside the gene matches. Germline loops: CDR1 MGHRA, CDR2 YSYEKL. This CDR3 is CASSQDGRGTEQYF. In DNA form, the CDR3 reads TGCGCCAGCAGCCAAGACGGCAGGGGGACCGAGCAGTACTTC.

The gene calls are TRBV11-3 and TRBJ1-5, with D tentatively TRBD1 (5 bases). V gave up 5 bases and J gave up 0 bases, with 14 bases separating them. This CDR3 spans 16 amino acids. Germline CDR1 and CDR2: SGHNT and YENEEA. CDR3 protein: CASSGGGPNSNQPQHF. CDR3 nucleotide sequence: TGTGCCAGCAGCGGCGGGGGTCCGAATAGCAATCAGCCCCAGCATTTT.

This clone was recorded once. The V gene is TRBV25-1, the J gene TRBJ2-7; D assignment may be TRBD1 or TRBD2 (5 bases each). Germline CDR1 reads MGHDK; CDR2 reads SYGVNS. CDR3 length equals 11 residues. The CDR3, as DNA: TGTGCTACCGGGACCACCTACGAGCAGTACTTC. It codes for CATGTTYEQYF.